These 10 T cell receptor beta chains originate from one sample sequenced in a study of cytomegalovirus exposure and HLA in healthy donors. PCR used 60 Vbeta primers and 13 Jbeta primers. The assay was immunoSEQ multiplex PCR, and TCRdb's table has in-frame clones only and misses some. This table holds about 190,000 clones, about 83% found once. Sequenced input: PBMCs. All receptors come from a woman aged 25 to 45 in good health and CMV-seropositive.

V usage is TRBV18 and J usage is TRBJ1-2, with 9 bases that match TRBD1. Trimming cost V 3 bases and J 4 bases; bases outside gene matches: 6. Germline assignment: CDR1 KGHSH and CDR2 LQKENI. The CDR3 sequence is 15 residues long. Here the CDR3 DNA reads TGTGCCAGCTCACCCGGGGACAGGGAACTCTATGGCTACACCTTC. It codes for CASSPGDRELYGYTF.

V gene TRBV5-5 combines with J gene TRBJ1-1; weak D call: TRBD1 (6 bases). CDR1 is SGHKS and CDR2 is YYEKEE in the germline V gene (reference sequence). The germline V and J ends were trimmed by 0 bases and 5 bases, with 11 bases remaining between them. The CDR3 consists of 14 residues. CDR3 DNA sequence: TGTGCCAGCAGCTTGGTACCAGGGACAACTGAAGCTTTCTTT. This gives the protein CASSLVPGTTEAFF.

This clone was observed a few times. This rearrangement joins TRBV5-1 to TRBJ1-3; D not certain. Germline CDR1 is SGHRS and CDR2 is YFSETQ. Between the trimmed V and J ends, which lost 0 bases and 5 bases, there was a span of 12 bases. CDR3 size: 15 residues. In DNA, the CDR3 is TGCGCCAGCAGCTTGGGGGCTACGGCGCGAAACACCATATATTTT. Amino acids: CASSLGATARNTIYF.

This sequence joins TRBV9 and TRBJ2-5; 8 nucleotides line up with TRBD1. The CDR3 contains 14 residues. Germline lookup yields CDR1 SGDLS and CDR2 YYNGEE. After removal of 3 bases from V and 4 bases from J, the junction contained 5 bases not matched to a gene. The CDR3 region has the DNA TGTGCCAGCAGCGCCTCCGGGACAGGAGAGACCCAGTACTTC. Amino acid sequence: CASSASGTGETQYF.

This clone was seen only once. The chain carries TRBV7-2 and TRBJ2-3; the match to TRBD2 covers 11 bases. Per the germline V gene, CDR1 is SGHTA and CDR2 is FQGNSA. The CDR3 runs to 15 residues. The junction had 7 bases not matched to a gene; V was cut back by 7 bases and J by 4 bases. The CDR3 region has the DNA TGTGCCAGCACCGATAGCGGGGGGGCCTCAGATACGCAGTATTTT. Translating it yields CASTDSGGASDTQYF.

The chain joins TRBV7-8 to TRBJ2-2, with D hard to call. V lost 4 bases and J 0 bases, leaving 12 bases between the germline ends. CDR1 and CDR2 from the germline V gene are SGHVS and FQNEAQ. The CDR3 spans 16 residues. CDR3 DNA sequence: TGTGCCAGCAGCTCCCCCCAGATCTCGAACACCGGGGAGCTGTTTTTT. Amino acids: CASSSPQISNTGELFF.

The V gene is TRBV9, the J gene TRBJ2-5; 10 bases match TRBD2. There are 16 residues in the CDR3. The germline V gene encodes CDR1 SGDLS and CDR2 YYNGEE. The V gene end was trimmed by 4 bases and the J gene end by 5 bases; junction bases not matched to a gene: 11. In DNA form, the CDR3 reads TGTGCCAGCAGCTCCCGAAGCGGGGGGGTTAGCGAGACCCAGTACTTC. It codes for CASSSRSGGVSETQYF. The whole variable domain, filled in from reference TRBV9 and TRBJ2-5, reads DSGVTQTPKHLITATGQRVTLRCSPRSGDLSVYWYQQSLDQGLQFLIQYYNGEERAKGNILERFSAQQFPDLHSELNLSSLELGDSALYFCASSSRSGGVSETQYFGPGTRLLVL.

This clone has more than one count but fewer than ten. The chain links TRBV25-1 to TRBJ1-3; D gene uncertain. The CDR3 loop spans 11 amino acids. Looked up from germline, CDR1 is MGHDK and CDR2 is SYGVNS. The V and J ends lost 10 bases and 4 bases respectively, with 8 bases between them. The CDR3 DNA reads TGTGCCACCAACGCGGGAAACACCATATATTTT. Its translation is CATNAGNTIYF.

The chain recombines TRBV11-2 with TRBJ1-6; D perhaps matches TRBD1 (5 bases). In germline, CDR1 is SGHAT, CDR2 FQNNGV. Trimming took off 3 bases at V and 10 bases at J, with 19 bases between the two ends. This CDR3 is 16 amino acids long. CDR3 DNA: TGTGCCAGCAGCTTGTGGACAACAACTGCAGGGTCACCCCTCCACTTT. Its translation is CASSLWTTTAGSPLHF.

V usage is TRBV11-2 and J usage is TRBJ2-2; 7 bases line up with TRBD1. Trimming removed 1 base from V and 1 base from J; junction bases left unmatched: 9. CDR1 SGHAT and CDR2 FQNNGV come from the germline V gene. The CDR3 spans 18 residues. The chain's CDR3 is CASSLGAGGHLNTGELFF. The CDR3 DNA sequence: TGTGCCAGCAGCTTAGGGGCAGGGGGACACCTGAACACCGGGGAGCTGTTTTTT.